This T cell receptor (beta chain) came from a study of T cells in Graves' hyperthyroidism and ophthalmopathy. Germline lookup yields CDR1 DFQATT and CDR2 SNEGSKA (reference sequence). The CDR3 contains 14 residues. Stability of Graves' hyperthyroidism was defined as absent ophthalmopathy progression within 18 months. About this clonotype itself: Its antigen is unknown. A much larger clone differs by one base, so this may be a read error.

Study-wide results and caveats: Most thyroid clonotypes with frequency above 0.001 were detected in blood. Stable hyperthyroidism was told apart from ophthalmopathy by a model built on 13 V-J features.

The investigators amplified TCR beta CDR3 regions from RNA transcripts. The HTBI set primed first-round TCR CDR3 RT-PCR. One entry per CDR3 protein, called by TCRdb with MiXCR from the multiplex PCR reads. The table lists about 210,000 distinct CDR3 sequences, roughly 17% of them singletons. This sequence originates from a man between 50 and 59 years old with Graves' hyperthyroidism. The chain has TRBV20-1 and TRBJ1-1; 9 bases map to TRBD1. The sequenced sample was blood. CDR3: CGARYRGRNTEAFF. CDR3 DNA sequence: TGCGGTGCTAGGTACAGGGGGCGGAACACTGAAGCTTTCTTT.